What follows is one T cell receptor (beta chain) and its context. Its specificity is not known. This specimen comes from a study of CD8+ T cells in alopecia areata. Study-wide background: Oral tofacitinib, 5 to 10 mg twice daily, was given in an open-label trial. The drug, tofacitinib, lasted 6 to 18 months, followed by 6 months off drug. Study observations and caveats: Tissue-resident alphabeta T cells belonging to normal skin likewise get sequenced within scalp specimens.

Germline V lookup: CDR1 MNHEY, CDR2 SMNVEV (reference sequence). V gave up 7 bases and J gave up 1 base; unmatched junction bases: 4. The CDR3 extends over 14 amino acids. After isolation, RNA underwent reverse transcription to generate cDNA as the sequencing template. Clones were read by immunoSEQ multiplex PCR, and TCRdb kept only the in-frame ones, dropping some. Of about 190,000 clones listed, 60% are singletons. Treatment indicated: oral pan-JAK inhibitor, 5-10 mg twice daily. This clonotype was obtained from a human donor with alopecia areata. The sequenced sample was CD4+ T cells sorted from blood, obtained at week 4, from a patient treated with tofacitinib. V gene TRBV27 combines with J gene TRBJ2-5; 9 bases map to TRBD2. The CDR3 DNA is TGTGCCAGCAATAGCGGGAGAGCCCAAGAGACCCAGTACTTC. It is translated as CASNSGRAQETQYF.